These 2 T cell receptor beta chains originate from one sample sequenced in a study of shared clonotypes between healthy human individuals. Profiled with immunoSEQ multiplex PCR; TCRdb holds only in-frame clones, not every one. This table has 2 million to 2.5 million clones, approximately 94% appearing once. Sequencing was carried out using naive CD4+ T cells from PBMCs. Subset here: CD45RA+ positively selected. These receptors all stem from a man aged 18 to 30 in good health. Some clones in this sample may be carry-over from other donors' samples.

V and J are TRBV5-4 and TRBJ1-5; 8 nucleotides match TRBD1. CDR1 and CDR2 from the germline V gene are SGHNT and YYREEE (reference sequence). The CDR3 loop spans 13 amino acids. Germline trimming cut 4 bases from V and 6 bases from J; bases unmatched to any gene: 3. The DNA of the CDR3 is TGTGCCAGCAGCACAGACAGGGGTCAGCCCCAGCATTTT. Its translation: CASSTDRGQPQHF.

The CDR3 DNA is TGTGCCAGCAGTCCCTGGAACACCGGGGAGCTGTTTTTT. It is translated as CASSPWNTGELFF. The J gene is TRBJ2-2, the V gene TRBV28, with D unresolved. Germline V gives CDR1 MDHEN, CDR2 SYDVKM. This CDR3 comprises 13 residues. Trimming cost V 5 bases and J 1 base, with 5 bases left between them.